These T cell receptor beta chains were read from a single sample in a study of CD8 T cells in Susac syndrome. TCRdb re-called the immunoSEQ multiplex PCR reads through MiXCR, storing one row per CDR3 protein. Among about 250,000 distinct CDR3 sequences listed, 90% to 95% were seen once. Material for sequencing was CD4+ T cells from PBMCs. The source of these receptors is a human donor with multiple sclerosis. Each CDR3 is given with its conserved first and last residue. Fields, in order: J gene, V gene, clone size, D gene, CDR3 protein, CDR3 DNA. A D gene is named only where the DNA matches it firmly. Clone size is not always given. Where it is, it says once, few, many or a class for expanded clones.

j_call: TRBJ2-1
v_call: TRBV11-2
clone_size: .
d_call: TRBD1
cdr3_aa: CASSPSPTGGMTYEQFF
cdr3_nt: TGTGCCAGCAGCCCGAGCCCGACAGGGGGCATGACCTATGAGCAGTTCTTC

j_call: TRBJ1-1
v_call: TRBV23-1
clone_size: .
d_call: TRBD1
cdr3_aa: CASSQSRQGHLPNTEAFF
cdr3_nt: TGCGCCAGCAGTCAATCCAGACAGGGCCACCTCCCGAACACTGAAGCTTTCTTT

j_call: TRBJ2-1
v_call: TRBV2
clone_size: .
d_call: TRBD2
cdr3_aa: CASLAGTYYNEQFF
cdr3_nt: TGTGCCAGCCTAGCGGGAACATACTACAATGAGCAGTTCTTC

j_call: TRBJ2-3
v_call: TRBV24-1
clone_size: once
d_call: .
cdr3_aa: CATSDFSSLADTQYF
cdr3_nt: TGTGCCACCAGTGATTTTTCCAGTTTGGCAGATACGCAGTATTTT

j_call: TRBJ2-1
v_call: TRBV19
clone_size: .
d_call: TRBD2
cdr3_aa: CASTWLGGGGFNEQFF
cdr3_nt: TGTGCCAGTACCTGGCTTGGCGGGGGGGGCTTCAATGAGCAGTTCTTC

j_call: TRBJ2-3
v_call: TRBV30
clone_size: .
d_call: .
cdr3_aa: CAWSSNSGTDTQYF
cdr3_nt: TGTGCCTGGAGTTCAAACTCCGGCACAGATACGCAGTATTTT

j_call: TRBJ2-5
v_call: TRBV27
clone_size: few
d_call: .
cdr3_aa: CASRYQETQYF
cdr3_nt: TGTGCCAGCCGGTACCAAGAGACCCAGTACTTC

j_call: TRBJ1-6
v_call: TRBV9
clone_size: .
d_call: .
cdr3_aa: CASSAQDRNSPLHF
cdr3_nt: TGTGCCAGCAGCGCGCAGGACCGGAATTCACCCCTCCACTTT

j_call: TRBJ2-6
v_call: TRBV3-1
clone_size: .
d_call: .
cdr3_aa: CASSLGAVGLTGANVLTF
cdr3_nt: TGTGCCAGCAGCCTCGGGGCAGTGGGCCTCACTGGGGCCAACGTCCTGACTTTC

j_call: TRBJ2-5
v_call: TRBV5-6
clone_size: .
d_call: .
cdr3_aa: CASSLERSYQETQYF
cdr3_nt: TGTGCCAGCAGCTTGGAACGGAGCTACCAAGAGACCCAGTACTTC